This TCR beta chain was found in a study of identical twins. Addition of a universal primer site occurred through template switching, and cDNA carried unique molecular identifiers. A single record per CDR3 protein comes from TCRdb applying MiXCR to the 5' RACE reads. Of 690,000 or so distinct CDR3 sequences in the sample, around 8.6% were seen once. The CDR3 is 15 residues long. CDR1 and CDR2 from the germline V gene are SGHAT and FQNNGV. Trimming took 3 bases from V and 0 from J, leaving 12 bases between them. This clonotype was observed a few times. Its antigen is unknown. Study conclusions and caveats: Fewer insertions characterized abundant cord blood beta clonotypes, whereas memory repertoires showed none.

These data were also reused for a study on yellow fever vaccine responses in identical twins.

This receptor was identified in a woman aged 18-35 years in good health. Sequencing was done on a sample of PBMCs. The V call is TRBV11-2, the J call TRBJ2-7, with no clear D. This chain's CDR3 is CASSFKSPSSYEQYF. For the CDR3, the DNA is TGTGCCAGCAGCTTTAAAAGTCCCAGCTCCTACGAGCAGTACTTC.